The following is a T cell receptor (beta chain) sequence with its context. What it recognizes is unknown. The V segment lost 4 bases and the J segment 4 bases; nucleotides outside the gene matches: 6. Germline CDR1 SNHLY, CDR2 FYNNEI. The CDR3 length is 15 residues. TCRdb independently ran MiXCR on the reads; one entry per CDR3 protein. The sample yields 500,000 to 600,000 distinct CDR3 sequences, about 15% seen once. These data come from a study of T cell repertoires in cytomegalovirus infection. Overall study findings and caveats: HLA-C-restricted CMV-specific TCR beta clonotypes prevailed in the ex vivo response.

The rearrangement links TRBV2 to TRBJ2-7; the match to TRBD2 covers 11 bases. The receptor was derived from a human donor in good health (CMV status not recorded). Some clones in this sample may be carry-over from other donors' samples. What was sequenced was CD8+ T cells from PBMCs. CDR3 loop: CASSAMTSGVYEQYF. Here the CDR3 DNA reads TGTGCCAGCAGTGCCATGACTAGCGGGGTTTACGAGCAGTACTTC.